One and the same sample provided the 19 T cell receptor beta chains below, sequenced in a study of blood T cells in healthy people across ages. PCR was performed a second time for about 7 to 11 cycles using a sample-barcoded 5' primer and a J-beta primer mix. TCRdb used MiXCR to reprocess the 5' RACE reads, holding one entry per CDR3 protein. Of roughly 800,000 distinct CDR3 sequences in the sample, around a quarter were seen once. The same data also went into a second study, on T cells of mothers and their children.

Sequencing was performed on blood. The receptors here all came from a boy under 18 in good health.

This clonotype was detected only a few times. The genes are TRBV3-1 and TRBJ2-1, with 9 bases aligning to TRBD2. Per germline, CDR1 LGHDT and CDR2 YNNKEL (reference sequence). Germline trimming cut 4 bases from V and 7 bases from J; bases unmatched to any gene: 8. The CDR3 has 15 residues. The CDR3 spells CASSRRGLALNEQFF. CDR3 DNA sequence: TGTGCCAGCAGCCGCCGAGGACTAGCGCTAAATGAGCAGTTCTTC.

This clonotype has only a few counts. The chain couples TRBV10-3 to TRBJ2-7; 9 bases match TRBD1. The germline CDR1 and CDR2 sequences are ENHRY and SYGVKD. V was clipped by 8 bases and J by 2 bases; unmatched bases: 7. The CDR3 is 14 amino acids. CDR3 bases: TGTGCCATCCGCTCCGGGACAGGGACCTACGAGCAGTACTTC. Translated: CAIRSGTGTYEQYF.

The chain carries TRBV11-2 and TRBJ1-6; 8 bases are a match to TRBD1. Germline CDR1 reads SGHAT; CDR2 reads FQNNGV. The J segment lost 7 bases and the V segment lost 2 bases, leaving 4 bases of the junction unmatched. This CDR3 has 15 residues. In DNA, the CDR3 is TGTGCCAGCAGCTTACTAGGGACAGGAAATTCACCCCTCCACTTT. Protein sequence: CASSLLGTGNSPLHF.

This clonotype was counted ten times or more. At one boundary the junction diverges from the germline segment, which might be a read error. The genes are TRBV10-3 and TRBJ1-2, with 7 bases lining up with TRBD1. The germline gives CDR1 ENHRY, CDR2 SYGVKD. CDR3 length: 12 residues. The CDR3 region is CAISTGDYGYTF. CDR3 DNA: TGTGCTATCAGCACAGGGGACTACGGCTACACCTTC.

CDR3 loop: CASSLETTGQETQYF. For the CDR3, the DNA is TGTGCCAGCAGCTTAGAGACGACAGGGCAAGAGACCCAGTACTTC. This sequence joins TRBV13 and TRBJ2-5; 7 positions match TRBD1. V was clipped by 1 base and J by 2 bases; unmatched bases: 4. This CDR3 contains 15 residues. In germline, CDR1 is PRHDT, CDR2 FYEKMQ (reference sequence).

As for this clonotype: The CDR3 carries no conserved terminal phenylalanine or tryptophan, so it likely arises from a read error. The DNA is omitted, as the CDR3 cannot be located on it reliably, and the CDR3 follows TCRdb's listing. The V and J genes are TRBV12-3 or TRBV12-4 and TRBJ1-2. Ends included, the CDR3 has 13 residues. The CDR3 spells CASSPVESKGFSL.

In this sample, this clonotype turned up many times. The rearrangement links TRBV15 to TRBJ2-6, with D uncertain. Germline V lookup: CDR1 LNHNV, CDR2 YYDKDF (reference sequence). The CDR3 totals 14 residues. Between the trimmed V and J ends, which lost 6 bases and 0 bases, there was a span of 6 bases. The CDR3 sequence is CATSPDSGANVLTF. Written as DNA, the CDR3 is TGTGCCACCAGTCCCGACTCTGGGGCCAACGTCCTGACTTTC.

This clonotype was recorded only once. This chain links TRBV3-1 with TRBJ2-5, with D unclear. The DNA matches TRBJ2-7 better at its end, which makes the J call doubtful. CDR1 is LGHDT and CDR2 is YNNKEL in the germline V gene (reference sequence). The CDR3 sequence is 13 residues long. The CDR3 bases are TGTGCCAGCAGCCAGGGCAGTGTCGACGAGCAGTACTTC. Translated, it gives CASSQGSVDEQYF.

The rearrangement links TRBV6-5 to TRBJ1-6, with 8 nucleotides matching TRBD1. V lost 7 bases, J lost 10 bases, and 9 bases stayed unmatched. This CDR3 is 14 amino acids long. The germline gives CDR1 MNHEY, CDR2 SVGAGI. CDR3 bases: TGTGCCAGCACCCCGGACAGGGTGTCGTCACCCCTCCACTTT. It yields the protein CASTPDRVSSPLHF.

V usage is TRBV12-3 or TRBV12-4 and J usage is TRBJ2-2; possible D gene TRBD1, 8 bases. V was shortened by 5 bases and J by 10 bases, with 20 bases between the two germline ends. The length of the CDR3 is 15 residues. The CDR3 DNA follows: TGTGCCAGCAGTCCCATAACAGGGGGGGGGGTGGAGCTGTTTTTT. As protein: CASSPITGGGVELFF.

J is TRBJ2-1 and V is TRBV24-1; maybe TRBD1 (6 bases). Germline lookup yields CDR1 KGHDR and CDR2 SFDVKD. CDR3 size: 12 residues. The V end was cut by 6 bases, the J end by 7 bases, with 9 bases between. The CDR3 region is CATSTGLNEQFF. CDR3 coding DNA: TGTGCCACCAGTACAGGGTTGAATGAGCAGTTCTTC.

This clonotype has only a few counts. V usage is TRBV19 and J usage is TRBJ1-2; D perhaps matches TRBD1 (5 bases). The V gene's germline CDR1 is LNHDA and CDR2 SQIVND (reference sequence). V was clipped by 8 bases and J by 4 bases, with 14 bases between them. This CDR3 is 13 amino acids long. The CDR3 protein is CASSGETVYGYTF. Written as DNA, the CDR3 is TGTGCCAGTTCCGGGGAGACAGTCTATGGCTACACCTTC.

The chain uses TRBV7-2 and TRBJ1-6; 10 nucleotides agree with TRBD1. The V gene's germline CDR1 is SGHTA and CDR2 FQGNSA. The junction had 7 bases not matched to a gene; V was cut back by 6 bases and J by 8 bases. CDR3 size: 15 residues. The CDR3 loop reads CASRNSGTGDSPLHF. CDR3 bases: TGTGCCAGCAGGAATTCCGGGACAGGGGATTCACCCCTCCACTTT.

The CDR3 DNA follows: TGCAGCGTTGAGGCTTTCGCCTCCACAGATACGCAGTATTTT. Protein product: CSVEAFASTDTQYF. V and J are TRBV29-1 and TRBJ2-3; D gene unclear. Germline V gene data show CDR1 as SQVTM and CDR2 as ANQGSEA. The CDR3 consists of 14 residues. With 3 bases removed from V and 2 bases from J, the gap between germline ends came to 12 bases.

The V call is TRBV11-2, the J call TRBJ2-5, with no clear D. The J call may be faulty, since TRBJ2-1 better matches the DNA end. The CDR3 loop spans 13 amino acids. Germline V gives CDR1 SGHAT, CDR2 FQNNGV. DNA of the CDR3: TGTGCCAGCAGCCCTAAGGTGGGCGGTGAGCAGTTCTTC. Its protein product is CASSPKVGGEQFF.

The table lists this clonotype with a few counts. The genes are TRBV12-3 or TRBV12-4 and TRBJ2-1, with unresolved D. The DNA matches TRBJ2-5 better at its end, which makes the J call doubtful. The CDR3 extends over 15 amino acids. Written as DNA, the CDR3 is TGTGCCAGCAGTCCCCGGTTGGCGGTTCAAGAGACCCAGTACTTC. It translates to CASSPRLAVQETQYF.

This chain connects TRBV7-9 to TRBJ2-5, with 8 bases fitting TRBD2. V was clipped by 3 bases and J by 0 bases; unmatched bases: 6. CDR3 length equals 16 residues. The germline V gene encodes CDR1 SEHNR and CDR2 FQNEAQ (reference sequence). This CDR3 reads CASSFGLASYQETQYF. The CDR3 DNA reads TGTGCCAGCAGCTTCGGACTAGCCTCGTACCAAGAGACCCAGTACTTC.

There are many counts of this clonotype. The J gene is TRBJ2-5, the V gene TRBV29-1; tentative D call: TRBD2 (5 bases). Trimming shortened V by 6 bases and J by 0 bases, and 8 bases separated the two germline ends. The CDR3 length is 12 residues. Germline loops: CDR1 SQVTM, CDR2 ANQGSEA. The CDR3 loop is CSVAGHQETQYF. CDR3 coding DNA: TGCAGCGTGGCGGGCCACCAAGAGACCCAGTACTTC.

The chain employs TRBV3-1 and TRBJ2-1; D is perhaps TRBD1 (6 bases). V was clipped by 2 bases and J by 5 bases, with 16 bases between them. Germline V gene sequence: CDR1 LGHDT, CDR2 YNNKEL (reference sequence). The CDR3 is 16 amino acids. In DNA form, the CDR3 reads TGTGCCAGCAGCCAACACAGGGTTTATGGAAACAATGAGCAGTTCTTC. It encodes CASSQHRVYGNNEQFF.